Each of the 8 T cell receptor beta chains below was sequenced from the same sample in a study of blood T cell repertoires in COVID-19. Measured with immunoSEQ multiplex PCR; TCRdb has only the in-frame clones, and not every one. The top ten hold roughly 15% of the sample, which has over 85,000 clones, 80% to 90% seen once. Sequenced sample: peripheral blood. These receptors were collected from a human donor in a cohort sampled during active COVID-19.

This clone was detected only once. This chain uses TRBV6-2 or TRBV6-3 with TRBJ1-1; 8 bases align to TRBD1. The germline V gene encodes CDR1 MNHEY and CDR2 SVGEGT. The CDR3 covers 15 residues. Trimming removed 2 bases from V and 1 base from J; junction bases left unmatched: 3. The CDR3 DNA is TGTGCCAGCAGTTACGCGACAGGGGAGAACACTGAAGCTTTCTTT. It specifies CASSYATGENTEAFF.

The chain is built from TRBV2 and TRBJ1-5, with TRBD1 as a possible D gene (6 bases). This CDR3 region has 14 residues. V gave up 2 bases and J gave up 7 bases, with 12 bases separating them. Germline V gene lookup returns CDR1 SNHLY and CDR2 FYNNEI. CDR3 loop: CASSERRDTQPQHF. The CDR3 DNA reads as TGTGCCAGCAGTGAAAGACGGGACACACAGCCCCAGCATTTT.

This clone was picked up one time. The chain couples TRBV2 to TRBJ2-5; TRBD2 aligns across 8 bases. V dropped 8 bases and J dropped 3; count of bases not matched to a gene: 11. CDR1 is SNHLY and CDR2 is FYNNEI in the germline V gene. This CDR3 has 15 amino acids. In DNA, the CDR3 is TGTGCCAGCCTAGAATCAGCGGGAGAGAAAGAGACCCAGTACTTC. Residues: CASLESAGEKETQYF.

The chain recombines TRBV12-5 with TRBJ2-2; D is possibly TRBD1 (5 bases). Trimming took 0 bases from V and 4 from J, leaving 12 bases between them. This CDR3 region has 16 residues. Germline values: CDR1 LGHNT, CDR2 FRNRAP. The CDR3 reads CASGLVLGASTGELFF. The DNA for the CDR3 is TGTGCTAGTGGTTTGGTATTAGGGGCCAGCACCGGGGAGCTGTTTTTT.

The genes are TRBV6-6 and TRBJ1-5; 8 bases align to TRBD1. V lost 5 bases to trimming and J lost 7 bases; unmatched junction nucleotides: 7. The CDR3 extends over 14 amino acids. Germline CDR1 reads MNHNY; CDR2 reads SVGAGI (reference sequence). The CDR3 region has the DNA TGTGCCAGCAGTCGTGGACAGGGCGAACAGCCCCAGCATTTT. Protein product: CASSRGQGEQPQHF.

The rearrangement joins TRBV7-8 to TRBJ2-3, with D possibly matching TRBD2 (6 bases). Trimming took off 6 bases at V and 5 bases at J, with 15 bases between the two ends. The CDR3 length is 14 residues. Germline V gives CDR1 SGHVS, CDR2 FQNEAQ. The DNA of the CDR3 is TGTGCCAGCAGGGGACGGGACTCAGAAGATACGCAGTATTTT. Amino acids: CASRGRDSEDTQYF.

DNA of the CDR3: TGTGCCAGCAGTTACTCTGGTAGGGGGCACTCCTACGAGCAGTACTTC. It yields the protein CASSYSGRGHSYEQYF. The chain employs TRBV6-6 and TRBJ2-7; 7 bases fit TRBD1. CDR3 length: 16 amino acids. In germline, CDR1 is MNHNY, CDR2 SVGAGI (reference sequence). J gave up 0 bases and V 0 bases, and 5 bases lay outside the gene matches.

The V call is TRBV19, the J call TRBJ1-6; perhaps TRBD1 as D (5 bases). Trimming left V 6 bases short and J 3 bases short, with 15 bases between. CDR1 and CDR2 from the germline V gene are LNHDA and SQIVND (reference sequence). The CDR3 extends over 16 amino acids. CDR3: CASSSGTGLYNSPLHF. The CDR3, as DNA: TGTGCCAGTAGCTCCGGGACTGGCCTCTATAATTCACCCCTCCACTTT.